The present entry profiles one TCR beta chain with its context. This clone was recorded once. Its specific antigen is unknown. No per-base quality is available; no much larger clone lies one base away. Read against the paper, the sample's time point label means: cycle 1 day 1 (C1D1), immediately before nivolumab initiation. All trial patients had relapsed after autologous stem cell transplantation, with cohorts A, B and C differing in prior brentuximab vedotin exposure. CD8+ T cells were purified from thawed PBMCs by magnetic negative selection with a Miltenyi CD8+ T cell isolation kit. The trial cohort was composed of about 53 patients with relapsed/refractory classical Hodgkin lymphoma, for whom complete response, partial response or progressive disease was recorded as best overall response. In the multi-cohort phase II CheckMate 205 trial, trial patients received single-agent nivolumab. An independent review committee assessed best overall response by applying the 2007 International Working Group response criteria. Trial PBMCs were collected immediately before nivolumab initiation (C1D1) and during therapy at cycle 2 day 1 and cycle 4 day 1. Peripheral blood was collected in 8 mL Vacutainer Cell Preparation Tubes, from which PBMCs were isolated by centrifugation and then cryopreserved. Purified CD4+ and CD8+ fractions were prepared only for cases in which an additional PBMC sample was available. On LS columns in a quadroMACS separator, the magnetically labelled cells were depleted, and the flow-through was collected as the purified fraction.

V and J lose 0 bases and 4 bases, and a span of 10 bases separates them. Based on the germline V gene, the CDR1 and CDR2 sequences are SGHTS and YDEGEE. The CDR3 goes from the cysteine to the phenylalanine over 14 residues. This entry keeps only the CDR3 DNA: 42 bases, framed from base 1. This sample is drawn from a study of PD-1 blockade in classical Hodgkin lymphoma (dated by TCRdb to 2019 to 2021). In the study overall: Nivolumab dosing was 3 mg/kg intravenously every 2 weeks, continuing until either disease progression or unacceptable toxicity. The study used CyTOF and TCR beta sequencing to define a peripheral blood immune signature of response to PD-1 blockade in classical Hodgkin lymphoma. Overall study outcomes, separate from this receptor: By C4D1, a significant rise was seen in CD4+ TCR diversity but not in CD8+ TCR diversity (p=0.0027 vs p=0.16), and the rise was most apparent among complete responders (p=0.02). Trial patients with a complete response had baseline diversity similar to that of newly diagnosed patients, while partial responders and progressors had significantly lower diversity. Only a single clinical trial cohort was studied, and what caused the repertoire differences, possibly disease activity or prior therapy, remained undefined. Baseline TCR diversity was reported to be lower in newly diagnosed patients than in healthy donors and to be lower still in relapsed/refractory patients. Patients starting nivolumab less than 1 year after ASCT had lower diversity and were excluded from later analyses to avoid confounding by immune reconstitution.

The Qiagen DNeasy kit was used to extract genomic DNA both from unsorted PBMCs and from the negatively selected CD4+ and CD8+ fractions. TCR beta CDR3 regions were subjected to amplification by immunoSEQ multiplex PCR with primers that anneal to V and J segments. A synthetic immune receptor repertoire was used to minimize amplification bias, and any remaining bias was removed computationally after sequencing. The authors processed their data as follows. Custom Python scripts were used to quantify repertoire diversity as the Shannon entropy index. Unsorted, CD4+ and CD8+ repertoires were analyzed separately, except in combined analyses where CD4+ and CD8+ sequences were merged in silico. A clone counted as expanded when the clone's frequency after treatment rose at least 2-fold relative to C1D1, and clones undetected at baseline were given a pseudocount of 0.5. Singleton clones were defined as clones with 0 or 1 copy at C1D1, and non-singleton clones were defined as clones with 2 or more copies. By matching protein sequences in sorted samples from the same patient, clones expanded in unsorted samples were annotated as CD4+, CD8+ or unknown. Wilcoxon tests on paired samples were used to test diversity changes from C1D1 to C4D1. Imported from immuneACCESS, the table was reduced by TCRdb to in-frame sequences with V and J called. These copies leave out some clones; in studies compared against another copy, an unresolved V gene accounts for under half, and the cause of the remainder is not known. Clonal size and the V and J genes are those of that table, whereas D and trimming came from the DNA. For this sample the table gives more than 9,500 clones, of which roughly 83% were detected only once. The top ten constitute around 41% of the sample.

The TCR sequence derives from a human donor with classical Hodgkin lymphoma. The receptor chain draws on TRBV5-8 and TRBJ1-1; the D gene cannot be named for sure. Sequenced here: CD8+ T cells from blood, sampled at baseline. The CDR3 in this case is CASSLVPSRTEAFF. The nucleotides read TGTGCCAGCAGCTTGGTTCCCAGCCGCACTGAAGCTTTCTTT.